Listed below are T cell receptor beta chains from one sample, sequenced in a study of control samples from healthy donors and cancer patients. TCRdb's copy holds only in-frame clones and misses some; the assay was immunoSEQ multiplex PCR. The table has approximately 83,000 clones, approximately 95% seen once; the top ten hold about 1.5%. Sequencing input: blood. The receptors come from a woman in her twenties or thirties in good health. Both conserved end residues are part of each CDR3. A D gene is named only where the DNA matches it firmly. Clone size appears in some rows only: once, few, many, or a class for an expanded clone.

v_gene	j_gene	abundance	len	d_gene	CDR3aa	CDR3nt
TRBV3-1/TRBV3-2	TRBJ1-6	NA	14	NA	CASSQGQGYSPLHF	TGTGCCAGCAGCCAAGGGCAGGGGTATTCACCCCTCCACTTT
TRBV7-6	TRBJ2-1	NA	17	NA	CASSLVARGVSSDEQFF	TGTGCCAGCAGCTTAGTCGCCAGGGGGGTGTCGTCGGATGAGCAGTTCTTC
TRBV9	TRBJ1-4	NA	15	NA	CASSSRQNEDEKLFF	TGTGCCAGCAGCAGCCGACAGAACGAGGATGAAAAACTGTTTTTT
TRBV5-6	TRBJ2-1	NA	15	NA	CASSLDQGLYNEQFF	TGTGCCAGCAGCTTGGATCAGGGGTTATACAATGAGCAGTTCTTC
TRBV19	TRBJ2-1	NA	19	TRBD2	CASSIGGLAVPGSYNEQFF	TGTGCCAGTAGTATAGGCGGGCTAGCGGTGCCCGGGTCCTACAATGAGCAGTTCTTC
TRBV7-9	TRBJ1-1	NA	14	NA	CASSLNRGDTEAFF	TGTGCCAGCAGCTTAAACAGAGGAGACACTGAAGCTTTCTTT
TRBV18	TRBJ2-7	NA	12	NA	CASSPPSREQYF	TGTGCCAGCTCACCCCCAAGCCGGGAGCAGTACTTC
TRBV29-1	TRBJ2-1	NA	14	NA	CSANRDNSYNEQFF	TGCAGCGCGAACCGGGACAACTCCTACAATGAGCAGTTCTTC
TRBV19	TRBJ1-3	once	14	NA	CASSTRVVVGTIYF	TGTGCCAGTAGTACCAGGGTGGTCGTAGGGACCATATATTTT
TRBV6-1	TRBJ1-6	once	15	NA	CASSEIPNPGSPLHF	TGTGCCAGCAGTGAAATCCCAAATCCGGGGTCACCCCTCCACTTT
TRBV10-3	TRBJ2-3	NA	15	NA	CAISGDHASTDTQYF	TGTGCCATCAGCGGGGACCATGCCTCGACAGATACGCAGTATTTT
TRBV18	TRBJ2-7	NA	15	TRBD2	CASSETSGATYEQYF	TGTGCCAGCTCAGAGACTAGCGGAGCCACCTACGAGCAGTACTTC
TRBV6-6	TRBJ1-4	NA	16	TRBD1	CASSYADRGRGEKLFF	TGTGCCAGCAGTTACGCCGACAGGGGGCGCGGTGAAAAACTGTTTTTT
TRBV6-5	TRBJ1-1	NA	13	NA	CASSYSMIAEAFF	TGTGCCAGCAGTTACTCGATGATCGCTGAAGCTTTCTTT
TRBV7-9	TRBJ2-6	NA	18	TRBD1	CASSPGTGLGSGANVLTF	TGTGCCAGCAGCCCAGGGACAGGATTGGGCTCTGGGGCCAACGTCCTGACTTTC
TRBV28	TRBJ1-6	NA	15	NA	CASSRGFSNNSPLHF	TGTGCCAGCAGTCGTGGGTTCAGCAATAATTCACCCCTCCACTTT
TRBV7-2	TRBJ2-7	NA	14	NA	CASSSTRDTYEQYF	TGTGCCAGCAGCTCAACCCGGGACACCTACGAGCAGTACTTC
TRBV4-2	TRBJ1-6	NA	14	NA	CASSHGAGYSPLHF	TGTGCCAGCAGCCACGGTGCAGGATATTCACCCCTCCACTTT
TRBV5-6	TRBJ2-5	NA	16	NA	CASSLVGGFSQETQYF	TGTGCCAGCAGCTTGGTGGGGGGCTTTTCCCAAGAGACCCAGTACTTC
TRBV24-1	TRBJ1-5	NA	13	NA	CATSDSKNQPQHF	TGTGCCACCAGTGACTCTAAAAATCAGCCCCAGCATTTT
TRBV5-1	TRBJ1-2	NA	15	TRBD1	CASSLEGQGFKGYTF	TGCGCCAGCAGCTTGGAGGGACAGGGCTTCAAGGGCTACACCTTC
TRBV20-1	TRBJ2-3	NA	16	TRBD2	CSASAGATSSTDTQYF	TGCAGTGCTAGTGCGGGAGCTACCTCATCCACAGATACGCAGTATTTT
TRBV12-3/TRBV12-4	TRBJ1-2	NA	12	TRBD1	CASSAGGYGYTF	TGTGCCAGCAGTGCAGGGGGCTATGGCTACACCTTC
TRBV7-9	TRBJ1-3	few	12	NA	CASSPPSNTIYF	TGTGCCAGCAGTCCTCCATCAAACACCATATATTTT
TRBV30	TRBJ1-5	NA	14	NA	CAWSLGLSNQPQHF	TGTGCCTGGAGTTTGGGCCTCAGCAATCAGCCCCAGCATTTT
TRBV5-6	TRBJ2-3	NA	15	NA	CASSGSYRSTDTQYF	TGTGCCAGCAGCGGGTCGTACCGTAGCACAGATACGCAGTATTTT
TRBV5-1	TRBJ1-2	NA	15	NA	CASSPSQGPEEGYTF	TGCGCCAGCAGCCCGAGTCAGGGGCCGGAGGAGGGCTACACCTTC
TRBV6-1	TRBJ2-1	NA	15	TRBD2	CASSEGTSGSNEQFF	TGTGCCAGCAGTGAAGGGACTAGCGGGAGCAATGAGCAGTTCTTC
TRBV7-2	TRBJ1-5	NA	15	NA	CASSLDGQSNQPQHF	TGTGCCAGCAGCTTAGACGGCCAGAGCAATCAGCCCCAGCATTTT
TRBV6-5	TRBJ1-3	NA	15	TRBD1	CASSTTGDSGNTIYF	TGTGCCAGCAGTACAACAGGGGACTCTGGAAACACCATATATTTT
TRBV3-1/TRBV3-2	TRBJ2-2	NA	14	NA	CASSRAANTGELFF	TGTGCCAGCAGCCGCGCGGCGAACACCGGGGAGCTGTTTTTT
TRBV4-1	TRBJ1-5	NA	17	TRBD1	CASSLGQGARSNQPQHF	TGCGCCAGCAGCCTCGGACAGGGGGCTCGGAGCAATCAGCCCCAGCATTTT
TRBV19	TRBJ1-2	NA	13	NA	CAANSGQKYGYTF	TGTGCCGCGAACTCGGGGCAGAAATATGGCTACACCTTC
TRBV19	TRBJ1-1	NA	15	TRBD1	CASSPRTGVNTEAFF	TGTGCCAGTAGTCCCCGTACAGGGGTGAACACTGAAGCTTTCTTT
TRBV28	TRBJ1-2	NA	13	NA	CASSFSAGYGYTF	TGTGCCAGCAGTTTCTCGGCAGGCTATGGCTACACCTTC
TRBV14	TRBJ2-3	NA	18	NA	CASSQSPPGVNLTDTQYF	TGTGCCAGCAGCCAGTCCCCTCCGGGGGTGAATTTGACAGATACGCAGTATTTT
TRBV19	TRBJ1-1	NA	15	NA	CASSTGAQGYTEAFF	TGTGCCAGTAGTACTGGGGCACAGGGTTACACTGAAGCTTTCTTT
TRBV24-1	TRBJ2-1	NA	14	NA	CATHSGFDYNEQFF	TGTGCCACTCATTCCGGGTTCGACTACAATGAGCAGTTCTTC
TRBV2	TRBJ1-1	NA	14	NA	CASSVRSVGGGAFF	TGTGCCAGCAGTGTCCGCTCGGTCGGGGGGGGCGCTTTCTTT
TRBV19	TRBJ1-5	NA	16	NA	CASSIDRGAGTQPQHF	TGTGCCAGTAGTATAGATCGCGGGGCTGGGACTCAGCCCCAGCATTTT
TRBV3-1/TRBV3-2	TRBJ1-2	few	14	TRBD1	CASRRSKGADGYTF	TGTGCCAGCAGACGCTCAAAGGGGGCTGATGGCTACACCTTC
TRBV9	TRBJ1-1	NA	12	TRBD1	CASNSGGTEAFF	TGTGCCAGCAACTCAGGGGGGACTGAAGCTTTCTTT
TRBV12-3/TRBV12-4	TRBJ1-6	NA	12	NA	CASSLSNSPLHF	TGTGCCAGCAGTTTAAGTAATTCACCCCTCCACTTT
TRBV19	TRBJ1-1	NA	13	NA	CASSIGTRTEAFF	TGTGCCAGTAGTATCGGGACAAGAACCGAAGCTTTCTTT
TRBV7-9	TRBJ2-3	NA	16	TRBD2	CASSLGLAGGPDTQYF	TGTGCCAGCAGCTTGGGACTAGCGGGAGGACCAGATACGCAGTATTTT
TRBV28	TRBJ1-3	NA	15	NA	CASTSTGYSGNTIYF	TGTGCCAGCACCTCTACAGGATACTCTGGAAACACCATATATTTT
TRBV28	TRBJ1-5	NA	15	NA	CASSLEGDINQPQHF	TGTGCCAGCAGTTTAGAAGGTGACATCAATCAGCCCCAGCATTTT
TRBV6-4	TRBJ1-5	NA	14	NA	CASSAESGNQPQHF	TGTGCCAGCAGCGCAGAATCTGGCAATCAGCCCCAGCATTTT
TRBV28	TRBJ2-5	NA	14	TRBD2	CASSGGLAEETQYF	TGTGCCAGCAGTGGCGGACTAGCAGAAGAGACCCAGTACTTC
TRBV7-9	TRBJ2-7	NA	16	NA	CASSRSTDHRLSEQYF	TGTGCCAGCAGCCGATCGACAGACCATCGGCTCTCCGAGCAGTACTTC
TRBV24-1	TRBJ2-1	NA	18	TRBD2	CATSDSKPGTNSYNEQFF	TGTGCCACCAGTGATTCCAAACCCGGGACTAACTCCTACAATGAGCAGTTCTTC
TRBV13	TRBJ2-7	NA	12	NA	CASSRTTDEQYF	TGTGCCAGCAGCCGGACTACAGACGAGCAGTACTTC
TRBV7-8	TRBJ1-1	NA	16	NA	CASSLSNLGRITEAFF	TGTGCCAGCAGCCTTAGTAACCTCGGACGGATCACTGAAGCTTTCTTT
TRBV5-8	TRBJ1-1	NA	14	NA	CASSPDLENTEAFF	TGTGCCAGCAGCCCGGACCTGGAGAACACTGAAGCTTTCTTT